Listed below are T cell receptor beta chains from one sample, sequenced in a study of shared clonotypes between healthy human individuals. Measured with immunoSEQ multiplex PCR; TCRdb has only the in-frame clones, and not every one. The data hold over a million clones, with over 95% observed a single time. The sample was naive CD4+ T cells sorted from blood. Receptor source: a man younger than 45 in good health. Both conserved end residues are part of each CDR3. Each record gives: J gene, D gene, CDR3 length, clone size, V gene, CDR3 protein, CDR3 DNA. A D gene is named only where the DNA matches it firmly. Expanded clones get a size class; other rows say once, few or many, or leave the size out.

TRBJ2-1 | TRBD2 | 19 | - | TRBV5-1 | CASSSVGASGSASYNEQFF | TGCGCCAGCAGCTCGGTGGGGGCTAGCGGGAGTGCCTCCTACAATGAGCAGTTCTTC
TRBJ2-7 | - | 14 | - | TRBV5-4 | CASSLAGSTYEQYF | TGTGCCAGCAGCTTGGCCGGGAGCACCTACGAGCAGTACTTC
TRBJ2-2 | TRBD1 | 14 | - | TRBV7-7 | CASSRDRHTGELFF | TGTGCCAGCAGCCGGGACAGGCACACCGGGGAGCTGTTTTTT
TRBJ1-2 | TRBD1 | 16 | - | TRBV28 | CASSFPWGQENYGYTF | TGTGCCAGCAGTTTCCCATGGGGACAGGAAAACTATGGCTACACCTTC
TRBJ2-1 | TRBD2 | 15 | - | TRBV5-1 | CASSLGLAGFNEQFF | TGCGCCAGCAGCTTAGGACTAGCGGGTTTCAATGAGCAGTTCTTC
TRBJ2-5 | TRBD1 | 17 | - | TRBV7-6 | CASSLAGQGVSGVTQYF | TGTGCCAGCAGCTTAGCCGGACAGGGGGTTTCGGGAGTGACCCAGTACTTC
TRBJ2-7 | TRBD2 | 15 | - | TRBV28 | CASSLWTSGSSEQYF | TGTGCCAGCAGCCTCTGGACTAGCGGGAGCTCCGAGCAGTACTTC
TRBJ1-1 | TRBD1 | 18 | - | TRBV9 | CASSVVSGGMVRNTEAFF | TGTGCCAGCAGCGTAGTTTCAGGGGGAATGGTGCGGAACACTGAAGCTTTCTTT
TRBJ2-1 | - | 9 | - | TRBV20-1 | CSPAGEQFF | TGCAGCCCCGCAGGGGAGCAGTTCTTC
TRBJ2-3 | - | 15 | - | TRBV25-1 | CASSASGRSTDTQYF | TGTGCCAGCAGTGCCTCGGGGCGTAGCACAGATACGCAGTATTTT
TRBJ2-1 | - | 15 | once | TRBV11-3 | CASSLGTRFFNEQFF | TGTGCCAGCAGCTTAGGAACTAGGTTTTTCAATGAGCAGTTCTTC
TRBJ1-2 | - | 14 | - | TRBV10-3 | CAISESAQGGGYTF | TGTGCCATCAGTGAGTCCGCGCAGGGTGGCGGCTACACCTTC
TRBJ1-5 | - | 15 | - | TRBV28 | CASRSKPGIRQPQHF | TGTGCCAGCAGGTCTAAGCCAGGGATTCGCCAGCCCCAGCATTTT
TRBJ2-1 | - | 16 | - | TRBV7-3 | CASSFYGSSSYNEQFF | TGTGCCAGCAGCTTTTACGGGAGCAGCTCCTACAATGAGCAGTTCTTC
TRBJ1-1 | - | 14 | - | TRBV4-2 | CASSVREGDTEAFF | TGTGCCAGCAGCGTGCGCGAGGGGGACACTGAAGCTTTCTTT
TRBJ2-1 | - | 12 | - | TRBV11-2 | CASSLQGYEQFF | TGTGCCAGCAGCTTACAGGGATATGAGCAGTTCTTC
TRBJ1-5 | - | 16 | - | TRBV5-6 | CASSLGPGVSNQPQHF | TGTGCCAGCAGCTTGGGACCCGGGGTAAGCAATCAGCCCCAGCATTTT
TRBJ2-1 | - | 16 | - | TRBV6-6 | CASSYLLGEWYNEQFF | TGTGCCAGCAGTTACTTGTTGGGGGAGTGGTACAATGAGCAGTTCTTC
TRBJ2-1 | TRBD2 | 17 | - | TRBV18 | CASSPRKLAGGLLEQFF | TGTGCCAGCTCACCGCGGAAACTAGCGGGAGGGCTCTTAGAGCAGTTCTTC
TRBJ1-2 | - | 12 | once | TRBV19 | CATSRAQYGYTF | TGTGCCACTTCCCGAGCCCAATATGGCTACACCTTC
TRBJ2-3 | - | 14 | - | TRBV5-1 | CASRLQEFADTQYF | TGCGCCAGCAGACTCCAGGAGTTCGCAGATACGCAGTATTTT
TRBJ1-4 | - | 13 | - | TRBV13 | CASCFNLNEKLFF | TGTGCCAGCTGCTTCAACCTTAATGAAAAACTGTTTTTT
TRBJ2-6 | - | 18 | - | TRBV19 | CASSIRQGRPSGANVLTF | TGTGCCAGTAGTATAAGGCAGGGGAGACCTTCTGGGGCCAACGTCCTGACTTTC
TRBJ2-5 | TRBD1 | 16 | - | TRBV7-2 | CASSLRVAGTGATQYF | TGTGCCAGCAGCTTAAGGGTGGCGGGGACAGGGGCGACCCAGTACTTC
TRBJ2-5 | TRBD2 | 14 | - | TRBV6-5 | CASSYSGGSETQYF | TGTGCCAGCAGTTACTCGGGGGGGTCCGAGACCCAGTACTTC
TRBJ2-1 | - | 13 | - | TRBV5-1 | CASSPRQVHEQFF | TGCGCCAGCAGCCCGAGACAGGTTCATGAGCAGTTCTTC
TRBJ2-3 | TRBD1 | 14 | - | TRBV28 | CASSLIQGADTQYF | TGTGCCAGCAGTTTAATACAGGGGGCAGATACGCAGTATTTT
TRBJ2-1 | TRBD2 | 15 | once | TRBV7-2 | CASSLTSADYNEQFF | TGTGCCAGCAGCCTGACTAGCGCTGACTACAATGAGCAGTTCTTC
TRBJ2-5 | - | 15 | - | TRBV7-9 | CASSLIPVPQETQYF | TGTGCCAGCAGCTTAATCCCCGTTCCACAAGAGACCCAGTACTTC
TRBJ2-6 | - | 18 | - | TRBV7-6 | CASSQTQRQTSGANVLTF | TGTGCCAGCAGCCAGACGCAGCGCCAGACCTCTGGGGCCAACGTCCTGACTTTC
TRBJ2-6 | TRBD1 | 19 | - | TRBV18 | CASSPKPGQGGSGANVLTF | TGTGCCAGCTCACCGAAACCGGGACAGGGGGGATCTGGGGCCAACGTCCTGACTTTC
TRBJ1-2 | - | 17 | - | TRBV28 | CASSSGPHRDGKDGYTF | TGTGCCAGCAGCTCGGGTCCGCACAGGGACGGTAAGGATGGCTACACCTTC
TRBJ1-1 | - | 16 | - | TRBV5-1 | CASSLGVRGGNTEAFF | TGCGCCAGCAGCTTGGGAGTCAGAGGAGGGAACACTGAAGCTTTCTTT
TRBJ1-1 | TRBD1 | 16 | - | TRBV18 | CASSPKTGIGNTEAFF | TGTGCCAGCTCACCCAAGACAGGGATCGGGAACACTGAAGCTTTCTTT
TRBJ2-5 | - | 14 | - | TRBV7-9 | CASSLLTPQETQYF | TGTGCCAGCAGCTTACTAACCCCTCAAGAGACCCAGTACTTC
TRBJ2-5 | TRBD2 | 16 | once | TRBV18 | CASSPNLAGLQETQYF | TGTGCCAGCTCACCAAACCTAGCGGGACTCCAAGAGACCCAGTACTTC
TRBJ2-5 | - | 14 | - | TRBV29-1 | CSVLVRLHRETQYF | TGTAGCGTTTTAGTTCGGTTGCACCGGGAGACCCAGTACTTC
TRBJ2-4 | - | 13 | - | TRBV6-1 | CASSVAPLGIQYF | TGTGCCAGCAGTGTGGCGCCACTGGGCATTCAGTACTTC
TRBJ2-1 | TRBD2 | 16 | - | TRBV7-8 | CASSFRTSPGMYEQFF | TGTGCCAGCAGTTTCCGGACTAGCCCTGGTATGTATGAGCAGTTCTTC
TRBJ2-3 | TRBD2 | 19 | - | TRBV5-1 | CASSTGLAGGTPSTDTQYF | TGCGCCAGCAGCACGGGACTAGCGGGAGGGACTCCTAGCACAGATACGCAGTATTTT
TRBJ2-5 | - | 13 | - | TRBV5-1 | CASSLPLGGTQYF | TGCGCCAGCAGCTTGCCACTGGGAGGGACCCAGTACTTC
TRBJ2-5 | - | 14 | - | TRBV5-1 | CASSLTAVQETQYF | TGCGCCAGCAGCTTGACGGCGGTTCAAGAGACCCAGTACTTC
TRBJ1-5 | - | 14 | - | TRBV2 | CASSPTNSNQPQHF | TGTGCCAGCAGCCCGACAAATAGCAATCAGCCCCAGCATTTT
TRBJ2-1 | TRBD2 | 20 | - | TRBV4-2 | CASSQAFSTSGTRISGEQFF | TGTGCCAGCAGCCAAGCCTTTTCTACTAGCGGGACCCGGATTTCCGGTGAGCAGTTCTTC